One and the same sample provided the 16 T cell receptor beta chains below, sequenced in a study of blood T cell repertoires in COVID-19. Sequencing used immunoSEQ multiplex PCR; TCRdb keeps in-frame clones, though not all of them. Altogether 290,000 or so clones are present, 80% to 95% being singletons, with the ten largest covering around 1.1%. The sequenced material came from PBMCs or T cells enriched from blood (not recorded which). Every receptor here comes from a woman in her 30s who had recovered from COVID-19.

The chain recombines TRBV2 with TRBJ2-7, with 7 bases identical to TRBD1. Germline trimming cut 11 bases from V and 5 bases from J; bases unmatched to any gene: 9. Germline CDR1 SNHLY, CDR2 FYNNEI. This CDR3 has 12 amino acids. The CDR3 is CACNRGEDEQYF. The CDR3 DNA reads as TGTGCCTGTAACAGGGGCGAGGACGAGCAGTACTTC.

A word on this clone: The sample has other DNA sequences that encode this CDR3 too. V and J are TRBV4-3 and TRBJ1-5; 8 bases line up with TRBD1. CDR1 is LGHNA and CDR2 is YSLEER in the germline V gene. The CDR3 runs to 13 residues. J gave up 5 bases and V 3 bases, and 0 bases lay outside the gene matches. DNA for the CDR3: TGCGCCAGCAGCCAGGACAGGGATCAGCCCCAGCATTTT. Translating gives CASSQDRDQPQHF.

The CDR3 spells CASSGLAGGGDTQYF. The CDR3 nucleotides read TGTGCCAGCAGCGGACTAGCGGGAGGCGGAGATACGCAGTATTTT. The chain employs TRBV3-1 (or the pseudogene TRBV3-2) and TRBJ2-3; 14 positions match TRBD2. There are 15 residues in the CDR3. V was pared by 5 bases and J by 5 bases, with 3 bases of the junction left unmatched. The germline V gene encodes CDR1 LGHDT and CDR2 YNNKEL (reference sequence).

This chain joins TRBV4-3 and TRBJ2-1; a possible D gene is TRBD2 (5 bases). From germline, CDR1 is LGHNA and CDR2 YSLEER. The CDR3 totals 14 residues. The ends were cut back, 6 bases at V and 5 bases at J, with 14 bases in the middle. The CDR3 nucleotides read TGCGCCAGCAGTCCCCTCCCCGGGAACAATGAGCAGTTCTTC. It is translated as CASSPLPGNNEQFF.

The rearrangement links TRBV28 to TRBJ1-5, with TRBD1 matching over 8 bases. This CDR3 has 17 amino acids. V was clipped by 3 bases and J by 5 bases; unmatched bases: 12. The germline gives CDR1 MDHEN, CDR2 SYDVKM. DNA for the CDR3: TGTGCCAGCAGTTTCCCTTTATTACAGGGGGGACATCAGCCCCAGCATTTT. Its protein is CASSFPLLQGGHQPQHF.

V and J are TRBV19 and TRBJ1-2; D gene uncertain. V lost 10 bases and J 2 bases, leaving 14 bases between the germline ends. CDR1 and CDR2 (germline): LNHDA, SQIVND (reference sequence). This CDR3 comprises 13 residues. The CDR3 region is CATTLRGNYGYTF. The CDR3 nucleotides read TGTGCCACTACCCTCCGCGGGAACTATGGCTACACCTTC.

The chain joins TRBV4-3 to TRBJ2-1; TRBD2 matches 14 bases. CDR1 is LGHNA and CDR2 is YSLEER in the germline V gene. There are 16 residues in the CDR3. Germline trimming cut 1 base from V and 4 bases from J; bases unmatched to any gene: 0. The CDR3, as DNA: TGCGCCAGCAGCCAAGGACTAGCGGGAGGGTACAATGAGCAGTTCTTC. Amino acids: CASSQGLAGGYNEQFF.

The chain is built from TRBV7-9 and TRBJ1-1; 7 bases line up with TRBD1. The CDR3 contains 14 residues. The V gene end was trimmed by 5 bases and the J gene end by 0 bases; junction bases not matched to a gene: 3. In germline, CDR1 is SEHNR, CDR2 FQNEAQ (reference sequence). The CDR3, as DNA: TGTGCCAGCAGCCCAGGGGGGATGAACACTGAAGCTTTCTTT. It encodes CASSPGGMNTEAFF.

The CDR3 spells CASSEFLQPQHF. The CDR3 DNA reads TGTGCCAGCAGTGAGTTCCTTCAGCCCCAGCATTTT. The rearrangement links TRBV2 to TRBJ1-5; D is undetermined. CDR1 and CDR2 (germline): SNHLY, FYNNEI. CDR3 length equals 12 residues. V lost 3 bases and J lost 6, with 6 bases in between.

This sequence joins TRBV28 and TRBJ1-2; 7 nucleotides line up with TRBD1. Germline CDR1 is MDHEN and CDR2 is SYDVKM. This CDR3 contains 14 residues. V shed 1 base and J 2 bases; nucleotides not matched to a gene: 1. In nucleotides, the CDR3 is TGTGCCAGCAGTTTATTGACAGGGAACTATGGCTACACCTTC. Protein: CASSLLTGNYGYTF.

The chain carries TRBV6-4 and TRBJ2-1; D call uncertain. Trimming left V 0 bases short and J 2 bases short, with 8 bases between. Germline CDR1 MRHNA, CDR2 SNTAGT. This CDR3 is 15 amino acids long. The CDR3 DNA follows: TGTGCCAGCAGTGACTCATCTAGTCCCTACAATGAGCAGTTCTTC. It codes for CASSDSSSPYNEQFF.

This chain connects TRBV2 to TRBJ1-6, with 9 bases lining up with TRBD1. The V gene end was trimmed by 6 bases and the J gene end by 8 bases; junction bases not matched to a gene: 5. Germline values: CDR1 SNHLY, CDR2 FYNNEI. This CDR3 has 14 amino acids. CDR3 DNA: TGTGCCAGCAGGACCGGGACAGGGTATTCACCCCTCCACTTT. It specifies CASRTGTGYSPLHF.

The rearrangement uses TRBV6-5 and TRBJ1-5; no firm D call. Per germline, CDR1 MNHEY and CDR2 SVGAGI. The V and J ends lost 0 bases and 1 base respectively, with 10 bases between them. There are 16 residues in the CDR3. CDR3 sequence: CASSYSARSSNQPQHF. The CDR3 DNA reads as TGTGCCAGCAGTTACTCGGCCAGGTCAAGCAATCAGCCCCAGCATTTT.

The V call is TRBV30, the J call TRBJ1-3; a weak D match, TRBD1 (5 bases). CDR3 length equals 16 residues. Germline values: CDR1 GTSNPN, CDR2 SVGIG (reference sequence). V was trimmed by 3 bases and J by 0 bases, leaving 15 bases between them. The CDR3 DNA reads TGTGCCTGGAGCGTTGGGGCCTCCGGCTCTGGAAACACCATATATTTT. Amino acid sequence: CAWSVGASGSGNTIYF. The full variable domain, completed using reference TRBV30 and TRBJ1-3, is SQTIHQWPATLVQPVGSPLSLECTVEGTSNPNLYWYRQAAGRGLQLLFYSVGIGQISSEVPQNLSASRPQDRQFILSSKKLLLSDSGFYLCAWSVGASGSGNTIYFGEGSWLTVV.

The chain uses TRBV29-1 and TRBJ2-5, with 11 bases fitting TRBD1. The V gene's germline CDR1 is SQVTM and CDR2 ANQGSEA. This CDR3 has 14 residues. The trim removed 3 bases at V and 1 base at J, leaving 1 base unmatched. This CDR3 reads CSVEGQGGQETQYF. CDR3 DNA sequence: TGCAGCGTTGAGGGACAGGGGGGCCAAGAGACCCAGTACTTC.

This clone was counted once. The chain is built from TRBV27 and TRBJ2-5; possibly TRBD1 for D (6 bases). With 3 bases removed from V and 0 bases from J, the gap between germline ends came to 8 bases. This CDR3 comprises 14 residues. CDR1 is MNHEY, CDR2 SMNVEV, per germline (reference sequence). The CDR3 DNA follows: TGTGCCAGCAGTTTTCGGACAGACCAAGAGACCCAGTACTTC. Amino acid sequence: CASSFRTDQETQYF.